This T cell receptor beta chain was identified in a study of cytomegalovirus exposure and HLA in healthy donors (TCRdb year 2017). Background for the entire study: According to an earlier analysis of 450 to 650 of the donors, about 179 million T cells yielded roughly 100 million unique TCR beta sequences and approximately 300 Gb of sequence data. An early release that covered some 640 HLA-typed donors contained approximately 300 gigabases of sequencing data and tens of millions of unique TCR sequences. Of the 300 to 500 genotyped donors, roughly 76% were placed in the genetic ancestry cluster associated with self-reported Caucasian donors. The study aimed to test whether signatures of past pathogen exposure could be identified by cataloging public T cell receptors. The T cell repertoires of 670 or so subjects were profiled by immunosequencing and related to cytomegalovirus serostatus. In addition to the first cohort of 650 to 750 subjects, a separate validation cohort of over 90 different subjects was used. The study combined high-throughput TCR immunosequencing, statistical association of individual TCRs with disease status, and machine learning to predict cytomegalovirus infection status. A later analysis re-examined previously published TCR beta repertoires from hundreds of donors and added high-resolution HLA genotyping to investigate patterns of TCR occurrence. Rather than drawing on any new phenotypic data, the later analysis identified candidate immune exposures from TCR beta sequences and the way those sequences occurred across donors. An earlier analysis of 500 to 750 of the donors applied high-throughput TCR beta sequencing to assess whether each TCR beta V gene segment acted as functional or pseudogenic. Donor age, sex, ethnicity and CMV serostatus were compiled alongside the repertoire data. A later genetic analysis used genome-wide SNP genotypes for about three fifths of the 666 donors, treating that subset as a discovery cohort. All discovery cohort repertoires had been generated on a single sequencing platform. Class I and class II HLA loci were covered by the typing at four-digit resolution. The number of donors typed differed by locus, with about 620-630 for A, B, C, DRB1 and DQB1, 522 for DQA1, about 610 for DPA1, and around 450 for DPB1. Several DR-DQ haplotypes were treated as single units for association and clustering because of strong linkage in the cohort. Among about 390 genotyped donors of the cohort, an average of around 240,000 unique TCR beta nucleotide sequences were sequenced per donor, 15% to 20% of them non-productive. The full study reports these points: Sequencing depth was assumed to be roughly uniform across donors in the presence/absence analyses, though that assumption may not hold. It was suggested by the authors that the approach could potentially be generalized to other disease states and immunological phenotypes. A cluster of highly shared sequence variants was judged likely to represent a technical artifact of the sequencing pipeline. Because some donors lacked HLA typing at each locus, the association tests relied only on the typed subset. Broadly in line with IMGT annotations, most TCR beta V segments showed up in productive rearrangements about 90% or about 30% of the time in an earlier analysis of 450 to 750 of the donors. Because counts were too low, more than 15 rarely observed V segments, including chromosome 9 orphons, were excluded from the earlier analysis of 587 of the donors. While some public TCRs were present in many individuals, most TCR sequences turned up only very rarely across donors. A later genetic analysis reported fewer N-insertions in productive TCRs among donors in an Asian-associated ancestry cluster than the roughly 650-donor mean. In a later analysis, TCR association rates were found to vary across HLA loci, with the most associated TCRs seen for DRB1 alleles and the fewest for HLA-C alleles. In vitro tests confirmed that a few of the cytomegalovirus-associated TCR beta chains recognize cytomegalovirus antigens. Correlated functional status among segregating V segments might reflect linkage disequilibrium, but an unknown experimental factor could not be ruled out. The classifier was reported to diagnose cytomegalovirus status with high specificity and sensitivity in both the original cohort and the validation cohort. The study listed 164 TCR beta chains as associated with cytomegalovirus. Some IMGT-functional V segments, including TRBV6-2 and TRBV6-3, could not be told apart with the 87-base-pair reads, so those segments were excluded. A further reported finding was that TCR beta sequences accurately predicted the HLA-A and HLA-B alleles for most subjects in the first cohort. Only TCR beta chains were sequenced in this cohort, and the absence of alpha or paired-chain data limited detectable features. Most CMV-associated TCR beta chains appeared to be HLA-restricted in a later analysis, and the HLA associations seemed to be driven largely by CMV exposure. V-gene and J-gene trimming of TCR beta chains was associated with a missense DCLRE1C variant in a later genetic analysis, and the association was replicated in an independent cohort. Immune exposure information for the cohort was limited to CMV serostatus. In a later analysis, HLA-associated TCR beta chains showed more clonal expansion and lower generation probabilities than non-associated chains that were equally common. When HLA alleles, especially DR and DQ, strongly co-occurred, attributing TCR associations to individual alleles was difficult. According to a later analysis, parvovirus B19, influenza, CMV and Epstein-Barr virus appeared linked to several top co-occurrence clusters. A later analysis associated about 17,000 TCR beta sequences with specific HLA alleles at a false discovery rate of 0.05.

The cohort consisted of approximately 670 healthy bone marrow donors. Cohort members were all nominally healthy when sampled, although unrecorded immune exposures were likely present. The donor was CMV seropositive and belonged to the group of 250 to 300 seropositive cohort members. A peripheral blood sample was provided by each donor, and peripheral blood mononuclear cells were used for TCR beta sequencing. The Qiagen DNeasy Blood Extraction Kit was used to extract genomic DNA from the blood cell samples. Receptor libraries were prepared by the immunoSEQ multiplex PCR assay. For the multiplex PCR, a mixture combining 60 forward primers for TCR Vbeta segments and 13 reverse primers for TCR Jbeta segments was used. The CDR3 region of rearranged TCR beta genes was amplified from genomic DNA by a multiplex PCR assay. On the Illumina HiSeq System, the amplified TCR beta libraries were sequenced as 87-base-pair reads. Processing in the source paper ran as follows. In a later analysis, about 80 million unique TCR beta chains were counted across the 690 or so repertoires, and roughly 9.9 million of these chains were shared by at least two donors. To remove PCR and sequencing errors, raw reads were error-corrected and collapsed into unique sequences using a nearest-neighbor algorithm that merged closely related sequences. Alignment of CDR3 sequences to IMGT reference sequences was used to assign V, D and J gene segments. For a sequence to be retained, at least a six-nucleotide match to both a V gene segment and a J gene segment was required. A rearrangement counted as productive if the CDR3 had no stop codons and remained in frame with V and J, and every other rearrangement counted as non-productive. CDR3 was defined according to IMGT convention as the region running from the second conserved V-encoded cysteine to the conserved J-encoded phenylalanine. The earlier analysis of around 640 of the donors excluded sequences that lacked an unambiguous match to a single V gene segment. In an earlier analysis of almost 600 of the donors, a V segment was called functional when productive rearrangements were above 56.7%, and segregating when the standard deviation between donors exceeded 5%. To diagnose cytomegalovirus status from the catalog of TCR beta chain sequences, a statistical classification framework was built. V and J gene assignment, in a later analysis, came from comparing TCR nucleotide sequences with IMGT/GENE-DB human TR gene sequences. Using the TCRdist pipeline, a later analysis assigned CDR3 sequences along with most-parsimonious VDJ recombination scenarios. In a later analysis, each TCR beta chain was defined by its CDR3 amino acid sequence together with its V-gene family, and reads lacking a unique V-gene family were excluded. To address suspected cross-contamination and a sequencing artifact, a later analysis removed a few hundred highly shared, low-generation-probability nucleotide sequences. A later analysis calculated a clonal expansion index for each public chain from normalized within-repertoire ranks of inferred template counts. A later analysis computed generation probabilities with a VDJ recombination model fitted to out-of-frame rearrangements, and checked the results against IGoR. In a later analysis, TCR-TCR, TCR-HLA and TCR-CMV co-occurrence was scored with hypergeometric tests, and a repertoire-size bias correction was applied to TCR pairs. In a later analysis, false discovery rates were estimated by permuting HLA or CMV assignments 20 times. A later analysis grouped co-occurring TCRs with DBSCAN, adding TCRdist sequence similarity when clustering within HLA-allele-positive subsets. Co-occurrence clustering excluded repertoires with fewer than 30,000 or more than 120,000 public chains, plus five with anomalous nucleotide sharing. This immuneACCESS table, as held by TCRdb, lists in-frame sequences with V and J called but not all clones. Of the missing ones, under half trace to an unresolved V gene in checked studies; the others have no known cause. D and trimming come from the DNA, and the V and J calls and clone size come from that table. The sample table includes 60,000 or so clones. The ten largest clones represent under 10% of the sample.

Sequences SGHDT (CDR1) and YYEEEE (CDR2) are obtained from the germline V gene. Germline trimming amounts to 4 bases on V and 0 bases on J, with 9 as the count of junction bases outside the gene matches. From its cysteine to its phenylalanine, the CDR3 spans 17 amino acids. Only the CDR3 part of the read is kept: 51 bases, read in frame from the first base. A word on this clone: Its antigen is unknown.

The chain is assembled from TRBV5-6 and TRBJ1-3, with 8 bases in between that match TRBD1. The specimen was PBMCs. This receptor was taken from a man aged 50 to 59 in good health and CMV-seropositive. CDR3 sequence: CASSDLGDRYSGNTIYF. The DNA reads TGTGCCAGCAGCGATCTGGGGGACAGGTACTCTGGAAACACCATATATTTT. Outside the CDR3, residues come from the reference TRBV5-6 and TRBJ1-3 proteins, so the full variable domain is: DAGVTQSPTHLIKTRGQQVTLRCSPKSGHDTVSWYQQALGQGPQFIFQYYEEEERQRGNFPDRFSGHQFPNYSSELNVNALLLGDSALYLCASSDLGDRYSGNTIYFGEGSWLTVV.